The 32 T cell receptor beta chains presented below share a single source sample, sequenced in a study of T cells in localized non-small cell lung cancer (TCRdb year 2020). Library preparation employed the immunoSEQ multiplex PCR assay. The table was pulled from immuneACCESS by TCRdb, which kept in-frame rearrangements only. Such tables lose some clones; where checked, under half of the loss comes from unresolved V genes, and the rest has no known cause. For this sample the table gives some 55,000 clones, of which around 81% were detected only once. The top ten clonotypes cover just under 20% of the sample. This specimen was peripheral blood, taken before any cancer treatment. The receptors originated from a female donor older than 55 with stage II squamous cell lung carcinoma.

CDR3 loop: CASSLTTGPGEKLFF. The CDR3 nucleotides read TGTGCCAGCAGCTTAACGACGGGTCCGGGTGAAAAACTGTTTTTT. The chain links TRBV7-3 to TRBJ1-4; the D is unclear. Trimming shortened V by 0 bases and J by 7 bases, and 12 bases separated the two germline ends. This CDR3 spans 15 amino acids. Per germline, CDR1 SGHTA and CDR2 FQGTGA.

The chain has TRBV9 and TRBJ1-2, with D possibly matching TRBD1 (6 bases). Per the germline V gene, CDR1 is SGDLS and CDR2 is YYNGEE. The ends were cut back, 1 base at V and 6 bases at J, with 16 bases in the middle. This CDR3 is 15 amino acids long. CDR3 DNA: TGTGCCAGCAGCGTATCGCCCCGGGACAACAATGGCTACACCTTC. Translating it yields CASSVSPRDNNGYTF.

V gene TRBV28 combines with J gene TRBJ1-1; 10 bases fit TRBD1. Germline V gives CDR1 MDHEN, CDR2 SYDVKM. V lost 7 bases, J lost 2 bases, and 10 bases stayed unmatched. The CDR3 has 16 amino acids. CDR3: CASTTVGTGANTEAFF. The CDR3 bases are TGTGCCAGCACAACTGTCGGGACAGGGGCTAACACTGAAGCTTTCTTT. The full variable domain, its missing parts supplied by reference TRBV28 and TRBJ1-1, is DVKVTQSSRYLVKRTGEKVFLECVQDMDHENMFWYRQDPGLGLRLIYFSYDVKMKEKGDIPEGYSVSREKKERFSLILESASTNQTSMYLCASTTVGTGANTEAFFGQGTRLTVV.

The genes are TRBV19 and TRBJ2-7; 7 bases are a match to TRBD1. Germline CDR1 and CDR2: LNHDA and SQIVND (reference sequence). The V gene end was trimmed by 8 bases and the J gene end by 0 bases; junction bases not matched to a gene: 4. CDR3 length: 13 amino acids. In nucleotides, the CDR3 is TGTGCCAGTGTAGGGGGCCTCTCCTACGAGCAGTACTTC. It codes for CASVGGLSYEQYF.

The V and J genes are TRBV2 and TRBJ2-3; 10 nucleotides agree with TRBD2. Germline V gene data show CDR1 as SNHLY and CDR2 as FYNNEI. The V segment lost 6 bases and the J segment 6 bases; nucleotides outside the gene matches: 9. This CDR3 spans 15 amino acids. CDR3 sequence: CASRVAGGPWDTQYF. CDR3 coding DNA: TGTGCCAGCAGAGTAGCGGGGGGCCCATGGGATACGCAGTATTTT.

This clone was picked up one time. J is TRBJ1-1 and V is TRBV6-5; tentatively, D is TRBD1 (5 bases). V was cut by 2 bases and J by 2 bases, with 9 bases left in between. Germline V CDR1 and CDR2: MNHEY, SVGAGI. The CDR3 has 14 amino acids. CDR3 region: CASSYGAANTEAFF. The CDR3 DNA reads TGTGCCAGCAGTTACGGGGCGGCTAACACTGAAGCTTTCTTT.

This clone has a handful of counts. As DNA, the CDR3 is TGTGCCAGTGGCCTTCAGCACCAGCCCCAGCATTTT. Amino acid sequence: CASGLQHQPQHF. V is TRBV19 and J is TRBJ1-5; D gene unclear. Trimming shortened V by 8 bases and J by 7 bases, and 12 bases separated the two germline ends. Germline-derived CDR1 and CDR2 are LNHDA and SQIVND (reference sequence). The CDR3 loop spans 12 amino acids.

The chain combines TRBV18 with TRBJ1-1; 7 nucleotides match TRBD1. From germline, CDR1 is KGHSH and CDR2 LQKENI. The junction had 4 bases not matched to a gene; V was cut back by 1 base and J by 5 bases. This CDR3 has 14 amino acids. CDR3 sequence: CASSPQGAQTEAFF. CDR3 sequence (DNA): TGTGCCAGCTCACCACAGGGGGCGCAGACTGAAGCTTTCTTT.

The chain employs TRBV6-1 and TRBJ2-3; 8 nucleotides align to TRBD2. Per the germline V gene, CDR1 is MNHNS and CDR2 is SASEGT. V lost 3 bases, J lost 9 bases, and 2 bases stayed unmatched. The CDR3 is 12 residues long. The CDR3 spells CASSETSVTQYF. CDR3 sequence (DNA): TGTGCCAGCAGTGAGACTAGCGTAACGCAGTATTTT.

This rearrangement joins TRBV7-9 to TRBJ2-7; D possibly uses TRBD1 or TRBD2 (5 bases each). The CDR3 has 14 residues. Germline CDR1 and CDR2: SEHNR and FQNEAQ (reference sequence). Trimming stripped 3 bases from V and 4 bases from J, with 13 bases between. For the CDR3, the DNA is TGTGCCAGCAGCTTCCGGGACGGAGTTTACGAGCAGTACTTC. This codes for CASSFRDGVYEQYF.

The V and J genes are TRBV10-3 and TRBJ2-3; D gene ambiguous. The CDR3 loop spans 12 amino acids. V was cut by 3 bases and J by 0 bases, with 1 base left in between. Germline V gives CDR1 ENHRY, CDR2 SYGVKD. CDR3: CAISESTDTQYF. The CDR3 nucleotides are TGTGCCATCAGTGAAAGCACAGATACGCAGTATTTT.

The J gene is TRBJ1-3, the V gene TRBV19; D remains ambiguous. CDR3 size: 17 residues. The germline CDR1 and CDR2 sequences are LNHDA and SQIVND (reference sequence). The V end lost 5 bases, the J end lost 1 base, and 18 bases lay between the germline ends. CDR3 DNA: TGTGCCAGTAGTTTCCGGGATGTACGAATTTCTGGAAACACCATATATTTT. As protein: CASSFRDVRISGNTIYF.

This clone was observed a single time. J is TRBJ1-1 and V is TRBV6-6; no firm D call. In germline, CDR1 is MNHNY, CDR2 SVGAGI (reference sequence). V was pared by 0 bases and J by 1 base, with 6 bases between. The CDR3 has 14 amino acids. The CDR3 is CASSYSWENTEAFF. The CDR3 DNA reads TGTGCCAGCAGTTACTCATGGGAGAACACTGAAGCTTTCTTT.

This clone was counted between two and nine times. The V gene is TRBV19, the J gene TRBJ2-3; D gene uncertain. This CDR3 has 13 amino acids. The germline gives CDR1 LNHDA, CDR2 SQIVND (reference sequence). Trimming removed 2 bases at V and 4 bases at J, with 7 bases between. DNA of the CDR3: TGTGCCAGTAGTATAACCGCTTCAGATACGCAGTATTTT. It translates to CASSITASDTQYF. Looking up the rest from reference TRBV19 and TRBJ2-3 gives the full variable domain: DGGITQSPKYLFRKEGQNVTLSCEQNLNHDAMYWYRQDPGQGLRLIYYSQIVNDFQKGDIAEGYSVSREKKESFPLTVTSAQKNPTAFYLCASSITASDTQYFGPGTRLTVL.

This rearrangement joins TRBV12-5 to TRBJ2-1, with a weak D call TRBD2 (5 bases). The CDR3 runs 14 residues. The germline CDR1 and CDR2 sequences are LGHNT and FRNRAP. V was pared by 3 bases and J by 4 bases, with 10 bases between. CDR3 sequence reads: CASGFRGSYNEQFF. The DNA for the CDR3 is TGTGCTAGTGGTTTCCGCGGGTCATACAATGAGCAGTTCTTC.

This chain uses TRBV30 with TRBJ2-7, with 8 bases identical to TRBD2. CDR3 size: 14 residues. V trimming: 3 bases; J trimming: 6 bases; junction bases outside the gene matches: 10. Looked up from germline, CDR1 is GTSNPN and CDR2 is SVGIG (reference sequence). In nucleotides, the CDR3 is TGTGCCTGGAGGGAAGCGGGGGATTGGAGCGAGCAGTACTTC. Amino acid sequence: CAWREAGDWSEQYF.

This clone was recorded a few times. The rearrangement joins TRBV6-6 to TRBJ1-5; D is undetermined. The CDR3 is made up of 12 amino acids. Looked up from germline, CDR1 is MNHNY and CDR2 is SVGAGI (reference sequence). V gave up 5 bases and J gave up 8 bases, with 10 bases separating them. CDR3 sequence (DNA): TGTGCCAGCAGTGCAGAATCGAAGCCCCAGCATTTT. This translates into CASSAESKPQHF.

The genes are TRBV6-6 and TRBJ2-4; D gene ambiguous. This CDR3 has 14 amino acids. V was pared by 7 bases and J by 9 bases, with 19 bases between. Germline V gene sequence: CDR1 MNHNY, CDR2 SVGAGI (reference sequence). CDR3 nucleotides: TGTGCCAGCACCATCGAGGACCCAGGAAGCATTCAGTACTTC. Its translation is CASTIEDPGSIQYF.

The chain uses TRBV19 and TRBJ2-1, with TRBD1 matching over 12 bases. CDR1 and CDR2 from the germline V gene are LNHDA and SQIVND (reference sequence). The CDR3 contains 15 residues. J lost 7 bases, V lost 6 bases, and 7 bases had no gene match. The CDR3, as DNA: TGTGCCAGTAGCAGGGACAGGGGGCAGGTGAATGAGCAGTTCTTC. It specifies CASSRDRGQVNEQFF.

The V call is TRBV4-2, the J call TRBJ1-6; D not certain. The V end was cut by 0 bases, the J end by 8 bases, with 8 bases between. The CDR3 has 14 amino acids. The germline gives CDR1 LGHNA, CDR2 YNFKEQ. CDR3: CASSQDPGDSPLHF. CDR3 in DNA: TGTGCCAGCAGCCAAGACCCAGGCGATTCACCCCTCCACTTT.

The genes are TRBV10-3 and TRBJ1-1; D possibly corresponds to TRBD1 (6 bases). The CDR3 loop spans 17 amino acids. The germline CDR1 and CDR2 sequences are ENHRY and SYGVKD. V dropped 7 bases and J dropped 11 bases, with 32 bases sitting between them. CDR3 coding DNA: TGTGCCATCACCCCAGGAACAGGGTCCCCAGGAAGGCCGGGGGCTTTCTTT. Translating gives CAITPGTGSPGRPGAFF.

This chain connects TRBV19 to TRBJ2-6; D may match TRBD1 or TRBD2 (5 bases each). There are 15 residues in the CDR3. Trimming shortened V by 2 bases and J by 4 bases, and 9 bases separated the two germline ends. Germline V CDR1 and CDR2: LNHDA, SQIVND (reference sequence). CDR3 coding DNA: TGTGCCAGTAGTATATCCGGGGCAGGGGCCAACGTCCTGACTTTC. Protein sequence: CASSISGAGANVLTF.

The rearrangement links TRBV6-5 to TRBJ2-3, with unresolved D. Between the trimmed V and J ends, which lost 0 bases and 0 bases, there was a span of 10 bases. The CDR3 consists of 16 residues. Looked up from germline, CDR1 is MNHEY and CDR2 is SVGAGI. The CDR3 region has the DNA TGTGCCAGCAGTTACTCGGACGTAGCTAGCACAGATACGCAGTATTTT. Residues: CASSYSDVASTDTQYF.

The J gene is TRBJ1-2, the V gene TRBV7-8; D remains unclear. The CDR3 covers 13 residues. CDR1 and CDR2 from the germline V gene are SGHVS and FQNEAQ. V was cut by 2 bases and J by 2 bases, with 6 bases left in between. The CDR3 DNA is TGTGCCAGCAGCTTACTTTCAAACTATGGCTACACCTTC. Translated: CASSLLSNYGYTF.

The CDR3 DNA sequence: TGTGCCAGCAGCTTGGGGAACGGAAACACCATATATTTT. It specifies CASSLGNGNTIYF. This chain connects TRBV5-6 to TRBJ1-3, with no clear D. Trimming took 0 bases from V and 4 from J, leaving 5 bases between them. CDR3 length equals 13 residues. The germline CDR1 and CDR2 sequences are SGHDT and YYEEEE.

This chain uses TRBV29-1 with TRBJ1-2; TRBD1 is a possible D gene (5 bases). The V end lost 8 bases, the J end lost 0 bases, and 10 bases lay between the germline ends. CDR3 size: 12 residues. The germline V gene has CDR1 SQVTM and CDR2 ANQGSEA. The chain's CDR3 is CSLQTANYGYTF. In DNA form, the CDR3 reads TGCAGCCTCCAGACAGCTAACTATGGCTACACCTTC.

The rearrangement links TRBV5-6 to TRBJ1-6, with 7 bases aligning to TRBD1. Germline CDR1 is SGHDT and CDR2 is YYEEEE. Unmatched junction bases numbered 5, after V lost 4 bases and J lost 7 bases. The CDR3 covers 14 residues. The CDR3 region has the DNA TGTGCCAGCAGCCTGGGACAGTCCAATTCACCCCTCCACTTT. Translation gives CASSLGQSNSPLHF.

The gene calls are TRBV6-6 and TRBJ1-2, with unresolved D. The CDR3 is made up of 15 amino acids. Trimming took off 6 bases at V and 6 bases at J, with 20 bases between the two ends. Germline loops: CDR1 MNHNY, CDR2 SVGAGI (reference sequence). This CDR3 reads CASSPWSGKGDGYTF. CDR3 DNA sequence: TGTGCCAGCAGCCCATGGTCGGGGAAAGGTGATGGCTACACCTTC.

This clone was counted between two and nine times. The V call is TRBV7-2, the J call TRBJ2-7; D possibly uses TRBD1 or TRBD2 (7 bases each). Germline-derived CDR1 and CDR2 are SGHTA and FQGNSA. The CDR3 spans 15 residues. V was trimmed by 4 bases and J by 3 bases, leaving 16 bases between them. CDR3 nucleotide sequence: TGTGCCAGCAGCTCCCAGGGGGGGACTCTCTACGAGCAGTACTTC. Its protein product is CASSSQGGTLYEQYF.

The chain links TRBV7-8 to TRBJ1-5, with 9 bases aligning to TRBD1. Germline CDR1 reads SGHVS; CDR2 reads FQNEAQ. J was trimmed by 0 bases and V by 4 bases; bases with no gene match: 4. The CDR3 length is 16 residues. The CDR3 DNA is TGTGCCAGCAGCTCCGGGACAGGGATTAGCAATCAGCCCCAGCATTTT. The encoded protein is CASSSGTGISNQPQHF.

The chain links TRBV9 to TRBJ2-2; the D call may be TRBD1 or TRBD2 (5 bases each). CDR1 SGDLS and CDR2 YYNGEE come from the germline V gene. The germline V and J ends were trimmed by 4 bases and 8 bases, with 15 bases remaining between them. This CDR3 is 14 amino acids long. The CDR3 DNA is TGTGCCAGCAGCCCCCACGGGGCGGCGGGGGAGCTGTTTTTT. It specifies CASSPHGAAGELFF.

The chain uses TRBV7-9 and TRBJ2-3, with 9 bases aligning to TRBD1. The CDR3 loop spans 15 amino acids. Per germline, CDR1 SEHNR and CDR2 FQNEAQ (reference sequence). Germline trimming cut 5 bases from V and 4 bases from J; bases unmatched to any gene: 7. This chain's CDR3 is CASSARDRDADTQYF. The CDR3 coding sequence is TGTGCCAGCAGCGCCAGGGACAGGGATGCAGATACGCAGTATTTT. Combining the CDR3 with reference TRBV7-9 and TRBJ2-3 gives the whole variable domain DTGVSQNPRHKITKRGQNVTFRCDPISEHNRLYWYRQTLGQGPEFLTYFQNEAQLEKSRLLSDRFSAERPKGSFSTLEIQRTEQGDSAMYLCASSARDRDADTQYFGPGTRLTVL.